A single sample is the source of the 19 T cell receptor beta chains below, sequenced in a study of cytomegalovirus exposure and HLA in healthy donors. PCR was performed using 60 Vbeta and 13 Jbeta primers. This table comes from immunoSEQ multiplex PCR, and its TCRdb copy is limited to in-frame clones, with some not included. The profile shows 120,000 to 150,000 clones, over 75% of them singletons. Specimen: PBMCs. The receptors stem from a male donor in good health and CMV-seronegative.

Regarding this clone: Distinct nucleotide sequences in the sample also encode this CDR3. The chain recombines TRBV4-1 with TRBJ2-7; 12 bases are a match to TRBD1. V shed 4 bases and J 4 bases; nucleotides not matched to a gene: 2. The germline gives CDR1 MGHRA, CDR2 YSYEKL. This CDR3 has 14 amino acids. CDR3 nucleotide sequence: TGCGCCAGCAGCCCGGGACAGGGGGCTTACGAGCAGTACTTC. Translation gives CASSPGQGAYEQYF.

The chain joins TRBV19 to TRBJ2-1; a weak D match, TRBD2 (7 bases). Germline V gene data show CDR1 as LNHDA and CDR2 as SQIVND (reference sequence). The CDR3 is 11 amino acids. V lost 10 bases to trimming and J lost 8 bases, with 12 bases between them. CDR3 sequence (DNA): TGTGCCACAGGGGAGGGGGATGAGCAGTTCTTC. Its protein is CATGEGDEQFF.

This rearrangement joins TRBV9 to TRBJ2-5, with 12 bases fitting TRBD2. This CDR3 has 18 amino acids. CDR1 SGDLS and CDR2 YYNGEE come from the germline V gene. V lost 4 bases, J lost 5 bases, and 15 bases stayed unmatched. The CDR3 DNA sequence: TGTGCCAGCAGCCTCCGCCCTACTAGCGGGAGGCCCGGGGAGACCCAGTACTTC. This translates into CASSLRPTSGRPGETQYF.

The CDR3 DNA sequence: TGCGCCAGCAGCCAAGACGTGAGGGAAGGATACTACGAGCAGTACTTC. It yields the protein CASSQDVREGYYEQYF. The rearrangement joins TRBV4-3 to TRBJ2-7, with D possibly matching TRBD2 (5 bases). This CDR3 has 16 amino acids. Germline V CDR1 and CDR2: LGHNA, YSLEER. The ends were cut back, 0 bases at V and 3 bases at J, with 15 bases in the middle.

The chain uses TRBV19 and TRBJ2-1; TRBD2 matches at 9 bases. Germline loops: CDR1 LNHDA, CDR2 SQIVND (reference sequence). V gave up 3 bases and J gave up 3 bases; unmatched junction bases: 3. CDR3 size: 15 residues. The CDR3 nucleotides read TGTGCCAGTAGTATGATGACTAGCGGCTACAATGAGCAGTTCTTC. It translates to CASSMMTSGYNEQFF.

The J gene is TRBJ2-1, the V gene TRBV5-1, with TRBD2 as a possible D gene (5 bases). The CDR3 covers 15 residues. Trimming shortened V by 6 bases and J by 5 bases, and 18 bases separated the two germline ends. The germline CDR1 and CDR2 sequences are SGHRS and YFSETQ. The DNA for the CDR3 is TGCGCCAGCAATCAACTTGTATCCGGGGACAATGAGCAGTTCTTC. Its translation is CASNQLVSGDNEQFF.

The chain recombines TRBV9 with TRBJ2-1; the D gene is possibly TRBD2 (5 bases). V was clipped by 1 base and J by 4 bases, with 12 bases between them. Per the germline V gene, CDR1 is SGDLS and CDR2 is YYNGEE. The CDR3 extends over 15 amino acids. CDR3 coding DNA: TGTGCCAGCAGCGTAAGCAGCGGCCATTACAATGAGCAGTTCTTC. This sequence encodes CASSVSSGHYNEQFF.

The rearrangement uses TRBV7-9 and TRBJ2-7; D is perhaps TRBD2 (5 bases). This CDR3 contains 13 residues. Germline V gene lookup returns CDR1 SEHNR and CDR2 FQNEAQ (reference sequence). The V gene lost 5 bases and the J gene lost 3 bases, with 11 bases spanning the gap. In DNA form, the CDR3 reads TGTGCCAGCAGCCTTTCGACTAACTACGAGCAGTACTTC. This gives the protein CASSLSTNYEQYF.

This sequence joins TRBV18 and TRBJ2-7; 10 nucleotides match TRBD2. With 4 bases clipped from V and 4 bases from J, the junction kept 7 bases outside the gene matches. Germline V gives CDR1 KGHSH, CDR2 LQKENI. The length of the CDR3 is 15 residues. The CDR3 loop reads CASSLPGLATYEQYF. The CDR3 region has the DNA TGTGCCAGCTCACTCCCGGGACTAGCGACGTACGAGCAGTACTTC.

The chain employs TRBV13 and TRBJ2-3, with D possibly TRBD2 on 7 matching bases. This CDR3 has 18 amino acids. Trimming took 5 bases from V and 2 from J, leaving 23 bases between them. CDR1 PRHDT and CDR2 FYEKMQ come from the germline V gene (reference sequence). The CDR3 DNA sequence: TGTGCCAGCAGCGAGACTATAACCGGGGGGCCCACCACAGATACGCAGTATTTT. Its protein is CASSETITGGPTTDTQYF.

The rearrangement joins TRBV2 to TRBJ2-7; unclear D gene. Germline-derived CDR1 and CDR2 are SNHLY and FYNNEI. V was clipped by 6 bases and J by 3 bases, with 12 bases between them. CDR3 length: 13 amino acids. In DNA, the CDR3 is TGTGCCAGCAGGGAGTTACGGCTCTACGAGCAGTACTTC. This encodes CASRELRLYEQYF.

This chain links TRBV30 with TRBJ2-1; D gene unclear. CDR1 is GTSNPN, CDR2 SVGIG, per germline (reference sequence). The V end was cut by 1 base, the J end by 2 bases, with 3 bases between. There are 12 residues in the CDR3. In DNA form, the CDR3 reads TGTGCCTGGAGTGCGGCCTACAATGAGCAGTTCTTC. Encoded protein: CAWSAAYNEQFF.

The V call is TRBV5-1, the J call TRBJ1-5; D is ambiguous. Between the trimmed V and J ends, which lost 0 bases and 4 bases, there was a span of 8 bases. Germline V CDR1 and CDR2: SGHRS, YFSETQ. The CDR3 extends over 14 amino acids. CDR3 nucleotides: TGCGCCAGCAGCTTGGAACATCCTAATCAGCCCCAGCATTTT. Encoded protein: CASSLEHPNQPQHF.

This clone came up once. The chain joins TRBV19 to TRBJ2-4, with TRBD1 as a possible D gene (5 bases). Deletions cut 3 bases from V and 6 bases from J, with 6 bases between. This CDR3 has 12 amino acids. The germline V gene encodes CDR1 LNHDA and CDR2 SQIVND (reference sequence). The DNA of the CDR3 is TGTGCCAGTAGTATCCAGGGAAACATTCAGTACTTC. It translates to CASSIQGNIQYF.

This chain links TRBV9 with TRBJ2-2; 7 bases are shared with TRBD2. This CDR3 is built from 15 residues. Germline lookup yields CDR1 SGDLS and CDR2 YYNGEE. The ends lost 4 bases at V and 5 bases at J; junction bases unmatched: 8. CDR3 DNA sequence: TGTGCCAGCAGCCCCGCGGGGGTATCGACCGGGGAGCTGTTTTTT. Amino acids: CASSPAGVSTGELFF.

Of note for this clone: Its ends do not fully match the called genes, so a read error is possible. The sample holds other DNA sequences that translate to the same CDR3. V is TRBV4-1 and J is TRBJ1-2, with 9 bases identical to TRBD1. From germline, CDR1 is MGHRA and CDR2 YSYEKL. CDR3 length equals 14 residues. CDR3 sequence (DNA): TGTGCCAGCAGCCAAGGGACAGGGAAAGATGGCTACACCTTC. It specifies CASSQGTGKDGYTF.

The rearrangement links TRBV4-3 to TRBJ2-1, with TRBD1 as a possible D gene (5 bases). V lost 1 base and J 5 bases, leaving 12 bases between the germline ends. CDR1 and CDR2 from the germline V gene are LGHNA and YSLEER. The CDR3 sequence is 15 residues long. CDR3 amino acids: CASSQGFEGDNEQFF. CDR3 coding DNA: TGCGCCAGCAGCCAAGGCTTCGAAGGGGACAATGAGCAGTTCTTC.

The V gene is TRBV27, the J gene TRBJ1-2; D remains unclear. CDR3 length: 14 amino acids. CDR1 is MNHEY, CDR2 SMNVEV, per germline (reference sequence). V was clipped by 2 bases and J by 4 bases, with 11 bases between them. CDR3 protein: CASSLTPGAYGYTF. The CDR3 DNA sequence: TGTGCCAGCAGTTTAACCCCAGGTGCCTATGGCTACACCTTC.

The genes are TRBV29-1 and TRBJ2-5, with D possibly TRBD1 on 5 matching bases. The DNA end is more similar to TRBJ2-7, so the J call may be wrong. This CDR3 has 11 residues. Germline V lookup: CDR1 SQVTM, CDR2 ANQGSEA. In DNA form, the CDR3 reads TGCAGCGTTTGGGGCAAGGGCGAGCAGTACTTC. Protein sequence: CSVWGKGEQYF.